These T cell receptor beta chains were read from a single sample in a study of patients and donors after allogeneic stem cell transplantation. TCRdb redid the calling of the RT-PCR reads with MiXCR, one entry per CDR3 protein. Here the sample spans 390,000 or so distinct CDR3 sequences, around 15% being singletons. Sequenced sample: blood, either unsorted or a sorted T cell fraction (not recorded which). These receptors came from a human donor who was either an allogeneic HSCT recipient or a stem cell or donor lymphocyte infusion donor (not recorded which). It is not recorded whose cells these are; they may come from a transplant donor. CDR3s leave out the opening cysteine and the closing phenylalanine or tryptophan.

j_gene	v_gene	CDR3aa
TRBJ2-1	TRBV5-1	ASSLPGNEQF
TRBJ2-1	TRBV6-4	ASKAGRASGGPEF
TRBJ2-7	TRBV20-1	SARPSTELYEQY
TRBJ1-2	TRBV20-1	SAYTGDYGYT
TRBJ2-1	TRBV4-1	ASSQGTAGTYNEQF
TRBJ1-2	TRBV7-9	ASSFWTGHSGVYGYT
TRBJ2-1	TRBV5-1	ASSLGTSGNNEQF
TRBJ2-5	TRBV20-1	SAPPGPQQETQY
TRBJ2-4	TRBV20-1	SALNTKNIQY
TRBJ1-3	TRBV20-1	SAQGWVSGNTIY
TRBJ2-2	TRBV3-1	ASDRAGTGELF
TRBJ1-5	TRBV6-5	ASSSLPPGQASNQPQH
TRBJ1-3	TRBV24-1	ATRSAGRPGNTIY
TRBJ2-4	TRBV11-3	ASSLGDWAKNIQY
TRBJ2-3	TRBV20-1	SRYGGVAGRTDTQY
TRBJ2-7	TRBV20-1	SAPGHPDWTEQY
TRBJ1-5	TRBV5-1	ASSLGLSGINQPQH
TRBJ2-7	TRBV12-3/TRBV12-4	ASTPGHIYEQY
TRBJ2-1	TRBV5-6	ASSLGPTGSYNEQF
TRBJ2-2	TRBV5-1	ASSRDSITGELF
TRBJ1-2	TRBV21-1	ASSSTNGTSALYGYT
TRBJ2-4	TRBV20-1	SGGPLGKRAKNIQY
TRBJ2-1	TRBV4-2	ASSQGLLPGYNEQF
TRBJ1-1	TRBV6-1	ASSRPAKREAF
TRBJ2-1	TRBV9	ASSVGALLSGNNEQF
TRBJ2-7	TRBV5-1	ASSYGTSGYGEQY
TRBJ2-2	TRBV6-1	ASSTRTVTGELF
TRBJ2-1	TRBV19	ASSRSLGLAVNNEQF
TRBJ2-3	TRBV6-1	ASSPTSGGLAGTQY
TRBJ1-2	TRBV18	ASSVGTDPNRGYT
TRBJ2-7	TRBV9	ASSPGGGPSYEQY
TRBJ2-1	TRBV5-1	ASSLVGLAGGNEQF
TRBJ2-7	TRBV4-2	ASSPTKNGYEQY
TRBJ2-5	TRBV5-5	ASSSPSGRETQY
TRBJ1-1	TRBV25-1	ASSEAGPNTEAF
TRBJ1-6	TRBV9	ASKGSNSPLH
TRBJ2-4	TRBV5-1	ASSLDPGVALNIQY
TRBJ1-3	TRBV6-1	ASSTEVPGNTIY
TRBJ2-1	TRBV20-1	SARGLAEYNEQF
TRBJ2-2	TRBV27	ASSSTGFNTGELF
TRBJ1-1	TRBV12-3/TRBV12-4	ASSLVGALEAF
TRBJ1-1	TRBV20-1	SAMTGGTEAF
TRBJ2-1	TRBV7-9	ATSQRETTPEQF
TRBJ2-2	TRBV10-3	AISESRGRAGAGELF
TRBJ2-3	TRBV18	ASSPRPVGDTQY
TRBJ1-5	TRBV6-5	ASSYLGQFNQPQH
TRBJ1-2	TRBV5-1	ASSLARVSGYT
TRBJ1-6	TRBV7-3	ASSLSVSSNSPLH
TRBJ1-2	TRBV7-2	ASSPGAVGGYT
TRBJ2-5	TRBV23-1	ASSQLEETQY
TRBJ1-2	TRBV5-5	ASTPGTGAYT
TRBJ1-2	TRBV18	ASSPPLKNYGYT
TRBJ1-2	TRBV13	ASSLGGVNGYT
TRBJ1-1	TRBV5-1	ASSPQLGDTEAF
TRBJ2-5	TRBV7-2	ASRVAGRGETQY
TRBJ1-4	TRBV4-1	ASSAWGGEKLF
TRBJ2-7	TRBV7-9	ASSLVSGQY
TRBJ2-7	TRBV7-2	ASSFSRKGEQY
TRBJ1-5	TRBV4-1	ASSQVVRPDGQPQH
TRBJ2-2	TRBV5-1	ASSDRQANTGELF